One TCR beta chain is described in this entry. The entry originates in a study of blood T cell repertoires in COVID-19. Study details: Acute and convalescent COVID-19 samples came from the United States, Italy and Spain. Sources were T cells, B-cell-depleted T cells, or PBMCs; the material itself was cDNA or gDNA.

In the original processing: Estimated nucleated cell counts came from reference gene primer amplification. Repertoires were generated with immunoSEQ multiplex PCR, while TCRdb's copy carries only in-frame clones and drops some. The DNA was the basis for D and trimming; V, J and clone size are from that table. The table lists more than 90,000 clones, about 74% of them singletons. The receptor's source is a man aged 70 or older with acute or convalescent COVID-19. Specimen: peripheral blood.

CDR3 sequence (DNA): TGTGCCAGCAACCGGGGACACTCCACTGAAGCTTTCTTT. Amino acids: CASNRGHSTEAFF. The chain combines TRBV28 with TRBJ1-1; possible D gene TRBD1, 6 bases. CDR1 MDHEN and CDR2 SYDVKM come from the germline V gene. The CDR3 spans 13 residues. V was trimmed by 7 bases and J by 4 bases, leaving 13 bases between them.